The 9 T cell receptor beta chains reported below all come from one sample, sequenced in a study of cytomegalovirus exposure and HLA in healthy donors. The PCR employed 60 Vbeta primers together with 13 Jbeta primers. Assay: immunoSEQ multiplex PCR; the TCRdb copy retains only in-frame clones and omits some. The table records 160,000 or so clones, about 88% of them present only once. The sequenced material came from PBMCs. These receptors came from a woman aged 18-35 years in good health and CMV-seronegative.

J is TRBJ1-2 and V is TRBV28; TRBD1 aligns across 9 bases. The V gene's germline CDR1 is MDHEN and CDR2 SYDVKM. The CDR3 loop spans 13 amino acids. V dropped 6 bases and J dropped 7; count of bases not matched to a gene: 6. The CDR3 region is CASRDRGDGGYTF. The CDR3 bases are TGTGCCAGCAGGGACAGGGGTGATGGTGGCTACACCTTC.

J is TRBJ2-2 and V is TRBV19; 9 bases are shared with TRBD1. Trimming took 7 bases from V and 5 from J; bases not matched to a gene: 2. The germline V gene encodes CDR1 LNHDA and CDR2 SQIVND (reference sequence). CDR3 length: 13 amino acids. The CDR3 loop is CASMGQGTGELFF. CDR3 nucleotides: TGTGCCAGTATGGGACAGGGAACCGGGGAGCTGTTTTTT.

As for this clone: The junction does not match germline at one end; this may be a read error. The chain carries TRBV28 and TRBJ1-5; D not resolved. Germline loops: CDR1 MDHEN, CDR2 SYDVKM. This CDR3 region has 12 residues. As DNA, the CDR3 is TGTGCCAGCAGTTTAGGCGATCAGGCCCAGCATTTT. Residues: CASSLGDQAQHF.

There are a few counts of this clone. This chain joins TRBV27 and TRBJ1-3; a possible D gene is TRBD1 (6 bases). V dropped 10 bases and J dropped 4 bases, with 17 bases sitting between them. CDR3 length: 14 amino acids. Germline V gene sequence: CDR1 MNHEY, CDR2 SMNVEV (reference sequence). The CDR3, as DNA: TGTGCCAACCTCAGGGGACCGAACGGAAACACCATATATTTT. Translating it yields CANLRGPNGNTIYF.

The chain combines TRBV27 with TRBJ2-3, with 9 bases that match TRBD2. J lost 2 bases, V lost 4 bases, and 10 bases had no gene match. The CDR3 is 17 amino acids. Germline V gives CDR1 MNHEY, CDR2 SMNVEV (reference sequence). CDR3: CASSWGGGAWPTDTQYF. In DNA form, the CDR3 reads TGTGCCAGCAGTTGGGGCGGGGGGGCTTGGCCCACAGATACGCAGTATTTT.

This chain links TRBV6-1 with TRBJ2-5; 9 bases agree with TRBD2. V gave up 4 bases and J gave up 5 bases; unmatched junction bases: 11. Germline CDR1 reads MNHNS; CDR2 reads SASEGT. The CDR3 contains 16 residues. DNA for the CDR3: TGTGCCAGCAGTGCCCTGCGAGCGGGGGGTAAGGAGACCCAGTACTTC. Amino acids: CASSALRAGGKETQYF.

This clone was picked up a small number of times. The chain uses TRBV28 and TRBJ2-7; D perhaps matches TRBD2 (6 bases). V shed 3 bases and J shed 5 bases, with 26 bases lying between them. This CDR3 has 18 residues. In germline, CDR1 is MDHEN, CDR2 SYDVKM. The CDR3 DNA follows: TGTGCCAGCAGTTTCCGGTCGCGGGGTATCCCCATCGGGGACGAGCAGTACTTC. It encodes CASSFRSRGIPIGDEQYF.

V and J are TRBV7-2 and TRBJ2-1; tentative D call: TRBD2 (7 bases). V lost 0 bases to trimming and J lost 4 bases, with 10 bases between them. The CDR3 sequence is 15 residues long. Germline V gene sequence: CDR1 SGHTA, CDR2 FQGNSA. CDR3 loop: CASSLAGGPYNEQFF. In DNA, the CDR3 is TGTGCCAGCAGCTTAGCGGGGGGGCCTTACAATGAGCAGTTCTTC.

This rearrangement joins TRBV11-2 to TRBJ1-1, with D possibly TRBD1 on 6 matching bases. This CDR3 spans 14 amino acids. V was shortened by 5 bases and J by 3 bases, with 13 bases between the two germline ends. Germline CDR1 reads SGHAT; CDR2 reads FQNNGV. The CDR3 DNA reads as TGTGCCAGCAGCACCCAACAGGGTGACACTGAAGCTTTCTTT. Translation: CASSTQQGDTEAFF.